The 16 T cell receptor beta chains reported below all come from one sample, sequenced in a study of shared clonotypes between healthy human individuals. Cells designated naive CD8 were CD45RO-negative and were positively selected for CCR7, with terminally differentiated effector memory CD45RA+ cells excluded. The assay was immunoSEQ multiplex PCR, and TCRdb's table has in-frame clones only and misses some. This sample yields hundreds of thousands of clones, of which 90% to 97% are seen a single time; 0.11% belongs to the top ten. Sequencing used naive CD8+ T cells sorted from blood. These receptor sequences come from a woman aged 30 to 39 in good health.

The chain has TRBV6-6 and TRBJ2-1; 9 nucleotides line up with TRBD2. Germline lookup yields CDR1 MNHNY and CDR2 SVGAGI (reference sequence). There are 16 residues in the CDR3. J lost 5 bases, V lost 1 base, and 6 bases had no gene match. Written as DNA, the CDR3 is TGTGCCAGCAGTTACTTTAGCGGGAGTTTTGACAATGAGCAGTTCTTC. Translating it yields CASSYFSGSFDNEQFF.

The chain has TRBV15 and TRBJ2-5; perhaps D is TRBD1 or TRBD2 (6 bases each). The CDR3 covers 17 residues. Trimming shortened V by 0 bases and J by 3 bases, and 17 bases separated the two germline ends. Germline lookup yields CDR1 LNHNV and CDR2 YYDKDF (reference sequence). The CDR3 region is CATSRDRGHREEETQYF. CDR3 nucleotides: TGTGCCACCAGCAGAGATCGAGGGCACAGGGAGGAAGAGACCCAGTACTTC.

The chain employs TRBV11-2 and TRBJ2-1; 7 nucleotides line up with TRBD2. Trimming removed 5 bases from V and 8 bases from J; junction bases left unmatched: 6. Germline lookup yields CDR1 SGHAT and CDR2 FQNNGV. The CDR3 is 13 residues long. CDR3 amino acids: CASSAGVSDEQFF. CDR3 in DNA: TGTGCCAGCAGCGCGGGGGTTTCGGATGAGCAGTTCTTC. The variable domain in full, completed from reference TRBV11-2 and TRBJ2-1, reads EAGVAQSPRYKIIEKRQSVAFWCNPISGHATLYWYQQILGQGPKLLIQFQNNGVVDDSQLPKDRFSAERLKGVDSTLKIQPAKLEDSAVYLCASSAGVSDEQFFGPGTRLTVL.

The V call is TRBV7-9, the J call TRBJ2-7, with D maybe TRBD1 (5 bases). Per germline, CDR1 SEHNR and CDR2 FQNEAQ (reference sequence). V gave up 11 bases and J gave up 2 bases, with 19 bases separating them. There are 14 residues in the CDR3. CDR3: CAPSSRTTAYEQYF. The CDR3 DNA reads TGTGCCCCCTCCAGTCGCACGACAGCCTACGAGCAGTACTTC.

The chain recombines TRBV5-1 with TRBJ2-7; no clear D gene. The germline CDR1 and CDR2 sequences are SGHRS and YFSETQ. Trimming cost V 9 bases and J 2 bases, with 12 bases left between them. This CDR3 has 12 residues. The CDR3 region is CANRSTPYEQYF. CDR3 nucleotides: TGCGCCAACCGCAGTACCCCCTACGAGCAGTACTTC.

The V and J genes are TRBV11-3 and TRBJ2-7, with 11 bases identical to TRBD2. V was pared by 1 base and J by 6 bases, with 11 bases of the junction left unmatched. The germline V gene encodes CDR1 SGHNT and CDR2 YENEEA. The CDR3 has 17 amino acids. CDR3 coding DNA: TGTGCCAGCAGCTTAGTGCGGGCGACTAGCGGGATCTCCGAGCAGTACTTC. Protein product: CASSLVRATSGISEQYF.

The chain is built from TRBV5-1 and TRBJ2-2, with 7 bases lining up with TRBD2. CDR1 and CDR2 (germline): SGHRS, YFSETQ. J was trimmed by 7 bases and V by 4 bases; bases with no gene match: 4. The CDR3 totals 13 residues. The CDR3 region is CASSGLVDGELFF. The CDR3 nucleotides are TGCGCCAGCAGCGGACTAGTAGACGGGGAGCTGTTTTTT.

The rearrangement links TRBV5-4 to TRBJ1-2; 11 nucleotides match TRBD1. The CDR3 totals 15 residues. In germline, CDR1 is SGHNT, CDR2 YYREEE (reference sequence). The V segment lost 7 bases and the J segment 5 bases; nucleotides outside the gene matches: 10. CDR3 region: CASAPRDRGTYGYTF. In nucleotides, the CDR3 is TGTGCCAGCGCCCCACGGGACAGGGGGACATATGGCTACACCTTC.

The chain combines TRBV19 with TRBJ2-1; a possible D gene is TRBD2 (5 bases). This CDR3 is 14 amino acids long. The germline gives CDR1 LNHDA, CDR2 SQIVND (reference sequence). V was shortened by 3 bases and J by 7 bases, with 13 bases between the two germline ends. The CDR3 sequence is CASSIVHGVNEQFF. The CDR3 DNA reads TGTGCCAGTAGTATTGTCCACGGGGTGAATGAGCAGTTCTTC.

This clone is a singleton in its sample. The J gene is TRBJ2-5, the V gene TRBV7-8; D gene uncertain. Germline CDR1 is SGHVS and CDR2 is FQNEAQ. V gave up 1 base and J gave up 3 bases, with 9 bases separating them. The CDR3 has 14 residues. In nucleotides, the CDR3 is TGTGCCAGCAGCTTAGGTTACGGAGAAGAGACCCAGTACTTC. As protein: CASSLGYGEETQYF.

This clone was observed once. The V gene is TRBV27, the J gene TRBJ2-1; TRBD1 or TRBD2 may be the D gene (5 bases each). Between the trimmed V and J ends, which lost 8 bases and 5 bases, there was a span of 16 bases. From germline, CDR1 is MNHEY and CDR2 SMNVEV (reference sequence). The CDR3 sequence is 14 residues long. The CDR3 sequence is CASRFRDGNNEQFF. CDR3 DNA: TGTGCCAGCCGGTTCCGGGACGGAAACAATGAGCAGTTCTTC.

The chain uses TRBV28 and TRBJ2-5, with D possibly TRBD2 on 6 matching bases. The J call is uncertain, as TRBJ2-7 better fits the DNA end. Germline V gene sequence: CDR1 MDHEN, CDR2 SYDVKM. This CDR3 spans 15 amino acids. CDR3 DNA: TGTGCCAGCAGCGCCCCGGGAGACCGTGTCTACGAGCAGTACTTC. Amino acids: CASSAPGDRVYEQYF.

The chain employs TRBV2 and TRBJ2-1; 14 bases map to TRBD2. Trimming took 5 bases from V and 7 from J; bases not matched to a gene: 13. There are 18 residues in the CDR3. Germline V gene sequence: CDR1 SNHLY, CDR2 FYNNEI. DNA for the CDR3: TGTGCCAGCAGTCCCTACGCAATGACTAGCGGGAGGGATAATGAGCAGTTCTTC. The encoded protein is CASSPYAMTSGRDNEQFF. Complete variable domain (other parts from reference TRBV2 and TRBJ2-1): EPEVTQTPSHQVTQMGQEVILRCVPISNHLYFYWYRQILGQKVEFLVSFYNNEISEKSEIFDDQFSVERPDGSNFTLKIRSTKLEDSAMYFCASSPYAMTSGRDNEQFFGPGTRLTVL.

V and J are TRBV11-2 and TRBJ1-1; D is possibly TRBD1 (5 bases). Germline V gene sequence: CDR1 SGHAT, CDR2 FQNNGV. This CDR3 has 12 amino acids. V dropped 4 bases and J dropped 7 bases, with 10 bases sitting between them. CDR3 sequence (DNA): TGTGCCAGCAGCTCTGGGACTATTGAAGCTTTCTTT. It specifies CASSSGTIEAFF.

The chain links TRBV19 to TRBJ1-1; maybe TRBD1 (6 bases). Trimming pared 5 bases from V and 1 base from J, leaving 26 bases between. This CDR3 spans 19 amino acids. CDR1 and CDR2 (germline): LNHDA, SQIVND (reference sequence). The CDR3 spells CASSPARQGPPPGNTEAFF. For the CDR3, the DNA is TGTGCCAGTAGTCCCGCCCGGCAGGGGCCGCCCCCAGGGAACACTGAAGCTTTCTTT.

Written as DNA, the CDR3 is TGCGCCAGCGCACCAACGGGACCGTATGGCTACACCTTC. Translated: CASAPTGPYGYTF. The chain recombines TRBV4-1 with TRBJ1-2, with D possibly TRBD1 on 5 matching bases. The CDR3 is 13 amino acids. The germline V gene encodes CDR1 MGHRA and CDR2 YSYEKL. V lost 8 bases and J lost 5, with 15 bases in between.